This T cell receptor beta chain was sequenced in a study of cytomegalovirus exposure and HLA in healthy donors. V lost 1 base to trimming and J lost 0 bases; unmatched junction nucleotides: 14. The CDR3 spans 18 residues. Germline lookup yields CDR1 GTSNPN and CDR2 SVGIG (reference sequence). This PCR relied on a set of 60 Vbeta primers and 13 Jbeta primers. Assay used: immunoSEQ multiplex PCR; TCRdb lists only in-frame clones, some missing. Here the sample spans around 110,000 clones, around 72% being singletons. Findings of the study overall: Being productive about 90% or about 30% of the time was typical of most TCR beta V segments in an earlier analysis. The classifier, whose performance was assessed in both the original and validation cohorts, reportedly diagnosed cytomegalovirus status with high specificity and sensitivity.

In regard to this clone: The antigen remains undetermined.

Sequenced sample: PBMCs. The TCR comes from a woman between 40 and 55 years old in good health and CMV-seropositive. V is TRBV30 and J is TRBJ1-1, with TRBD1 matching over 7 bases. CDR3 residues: CAWSAPGGGVGLNTEAFF. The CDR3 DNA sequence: TGTGCCTGGAGTGCACCCGGAGGGGGCGTAGGGTTGAACACTGAAGCTTTCTTT.